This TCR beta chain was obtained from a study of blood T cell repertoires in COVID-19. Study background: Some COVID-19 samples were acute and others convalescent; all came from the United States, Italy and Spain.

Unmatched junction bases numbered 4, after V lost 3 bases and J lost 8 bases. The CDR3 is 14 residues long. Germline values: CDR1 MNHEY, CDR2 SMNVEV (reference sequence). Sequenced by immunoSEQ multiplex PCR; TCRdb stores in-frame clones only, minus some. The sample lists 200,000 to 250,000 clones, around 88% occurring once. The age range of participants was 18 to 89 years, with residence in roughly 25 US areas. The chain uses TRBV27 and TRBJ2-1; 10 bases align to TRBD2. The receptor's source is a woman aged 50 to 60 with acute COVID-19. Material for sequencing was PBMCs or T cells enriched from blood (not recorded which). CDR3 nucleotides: TGTGCCAGCAGTTTGCTAGCGGGAGAAGATGAGCAGTTCTTC. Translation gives CASSLLAGEDEQFF.